Listed below are T cell receptor beta chains from one sample, sequenced in a study of CD8+ T cells in alopecia areata. This table comes from immunoSEQ multiplex PCR, and its TCRdb copy is limited to in-frame clones, with some not included. Seen here are some 150,000 clones, about 88% observed once, and the top ten hold roughly 13%. The sample here was CD8+ T cells sorted from blood, taken at week 4, from a patient treated with tofacitinib. The receptors come from a human donor with alopecia areata. Both conserved end residues are trimmed from each CDR3. Fields, in order: V gene, clone size, CDR3 protein. Size is omitted from some rows. Given values are once, few, many or a class for expanded clones.

>TRBV29-1|.
SVGFTDTQY
>TRBV15|.
ATSRDPRGRHEQY
>TRBV6-5|.
ASSYGRGELF
>TRBV27|.
ASSILPGANVLT
>TRBV11-2|.
ASSLLDPNEQF
>TRBV27|.
ASSPLPGQWEETQY
>TRBV11-3|.
ASSPAGESTDTQY
>TRBV10-3|once
AISAGRWGADTQY
>TRBV4-1|once
ASSQLAGGTDTQY
>TRBV7-6|.
ASSITEGRSYEQY
>TRBV14|.
ASSHEPPPYEQY
>TRBV2|.
ASSSTSQSTDTQY
>TRBV11-2|once
ASRSSYNEQF
>TRBV9|.
ASSVGVGGQYNEQF
>TRBV30|.
AWSVPEAGTYEQY
>TRBV7-6|.
ASSGGQGNIQY
>TRBV2|.
ASSAGQGSQPQH
>TRBV30|.
VWKGSEQY
>TRBV6-5|.
ASSQLQRRTGELF
>TRBV7-3|.
ASSLGTGEDQPQH
>TRBV4-1|.
ASSQVPAGATDTQY
>TRBV7-9|few
ASSLEGRTSGRGYEQY
>TRBV14|.
ASSLPGYHEQY
>TRBV9|.
ASSAPGGRALDTQY
>TRBV5-4|.
ASTYPEKKGETQY
>TRBV29-1|.
SVLAGIDNEQF
>TRBV11-2|.
ASSSFAKGKLRGTQY
>TRBV27|few
ASSLSGPSYEQY
>TRBV5-5|.
ASSDGTEQF
>TRBV10-3|.
AISESPGTETQY
>TRBV6-5|few
ASSYSTRGIEQY
>TRBV4-1|once
ASSQDRGFGMYGYT
>TRBV2|.
ATPGLAEEQF
>TRBV9|.
ASSEGTSGRPDTQY
>TRBV10-1|.
ASSDGGNSYEQY
>TRBV7-9|.
ASSLGGSEQY
>TRBV12-5|.
ASGLGGVNEKLF
>TRBV7-7|.
ASSTPTSGAPNTGELF
>TRBV30|.
AHPGGYGTGELF
>TRBV7-9|once
ASSSILGESGNEQF
>TRBV27|.
ASSLSAGGFYEQY
>TRBV27|.
ASSLLGPLGYEQY
>TRBV6-6|.
ASSYSRVREPLH
>TRBV5-5|.
ASSLGTGEYGYT
>TRBV6-1|.
ASREPPEETQY